The text below deals with one T cell receptor (beta chain). The primer mix had 60 Vbeta and 13 Jbeta primers. Assay used: immunoSEQ multiplex PCR; TCRdb lists only in-frame clones, some missing. Found here are roughly 100,000 clones, over 65% of them singletons; the top ten hold around 2.6%. This sample was included in a study of cytomegalovirus exposure and HLA in healthy donors. The sequence was obtained from a man aged 40-49 years in good health and CMV-seronegative. Sequencing used PBMCs.

The CDR3 coding sequence is TGTGCCAGCAGCCCCGGGGGTCAGCCCCAGCATTTT. This codes for CASSPGGQPQHF. The V and J genes are TRBV7-9 and TRBJ1-5; possible D gene TRBD1, 5 bases. Germline V lookup: CDR1 SEHNR, CDR2 FQNEAQ (reference sequence). The V and J ends lost 5 bases and 6 bases respectively, with 8 bases between them. CDR3 length: 12 amino acids. Looking up the rest from reference TRBV7-9 and TRBJ1-5 gives the full variable domain: DTGVSQNPRHKITKRGQNVTFRCDPISEHNRLYWYRQTLGQGPEFLTYFQNEAQLEKSRLLSDRFSAERPKGSFSTLEIQRTEQGDSAMYLCASSPGGQPQHFGDGTRLSIL.